The clone carrying this T cell receptor (beta chain) was observed a few times. Its target is not known. The sample comes from a study of PD-1 blockade in classical Hodgkin lymphoma. Time point: cycle 4 day 1 (C4D1), after six to seven weeks of nivolumab. All patients experienced relapse after autologous stem cell transplantation, and brentuximab vedotin exposure was variable. Magnetic negative selection, applied to thawed PBMCs, was used to isolate the CD8+ T cells. Clones were sequenced by immunoSEQ multiplex PCR, and TCRdb holds only the in-frame ones, with some missing. Among some 7,500 clones listed, 60% were seen once. Study observations and caveats: Patients starting nivolumab under 1 year after ASCT were excluded. Sources of repertoire differences remain undefined, possibly disease activity or prior therapy. The CD4+ diversity rise by C4D1 was clearest in complete responders.

The material sequenced was CD8+ T cells from blood, taken before the fourth cycle of nivolumab. The TCR sequence derives from a human donor with classical Hodgkin lymphoma.

The DNA of the CDR3 is TGCGCCAGCAGCCCTGCCACAGGACGCTCCTATGGCTACACCTTC. Its translation is CASSPATGRSYGYTF. The genes are TRBV5-1 and TRBJ1-2; maybe TRBD1 (5 bases). This CDR3 has 15 residues. The ends were cut back, 4 bases at V and 4 bases at J, with 17 bases in the middle. Germline V gene lookup returns CDR1 SGHRS and CDR2 YFSETQ.